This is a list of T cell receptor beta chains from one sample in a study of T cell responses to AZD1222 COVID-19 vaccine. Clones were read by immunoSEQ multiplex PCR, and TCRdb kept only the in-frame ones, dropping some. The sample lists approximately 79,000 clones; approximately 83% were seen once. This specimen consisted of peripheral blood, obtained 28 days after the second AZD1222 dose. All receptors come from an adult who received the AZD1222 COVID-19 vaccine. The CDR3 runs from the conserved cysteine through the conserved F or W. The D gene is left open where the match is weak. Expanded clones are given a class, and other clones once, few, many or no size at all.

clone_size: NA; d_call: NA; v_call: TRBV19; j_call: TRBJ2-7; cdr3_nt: TGTGCCAGTAGTCCCCGGGGACCGGCAGACTACGAGCAGTACTTC; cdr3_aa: CASSPRGPADYEQYF
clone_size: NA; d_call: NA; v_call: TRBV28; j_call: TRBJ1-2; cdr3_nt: TGTGCCAGCAGTTTGGGGGGCGGGCGTGGGACATTTTTGTGGGGCTACACCTTC; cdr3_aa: CASSLGGGRGTFLWGYTF
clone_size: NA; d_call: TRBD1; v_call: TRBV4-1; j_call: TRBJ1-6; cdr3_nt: TGCGCCAGCAGCCAAGGATTCAGGAGTGGACAGGGTGGTAATTCACCCCTCCACTTT; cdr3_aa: CASSQGFRSGQGGNSPLHF
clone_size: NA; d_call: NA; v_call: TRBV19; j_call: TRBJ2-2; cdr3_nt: TGTGCCAGTAGTTTGGCCAAGGACACCGGGGAGCTGTTTTTT; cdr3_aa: CASSLAKDTGELFF
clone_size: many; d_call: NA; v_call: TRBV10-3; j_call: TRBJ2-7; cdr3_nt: TGTGCCATCAGTGAGTACGAAGACAGGCAGCCCTCCTACGAGCAGTACTTC; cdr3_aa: CAISEYEDRQPSYEQYF
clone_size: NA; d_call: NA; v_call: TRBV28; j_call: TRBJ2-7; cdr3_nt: TGTGCCAGCAGCCCCCTCACTAGGGGGGAGCAGTACTTC; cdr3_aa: CASSPLTRGEQYF
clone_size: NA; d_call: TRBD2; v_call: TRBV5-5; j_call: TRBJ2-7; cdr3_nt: TGTGCCAGCAGCTCTAGCGGGAGGGCCTACGAGCAGTACTTC; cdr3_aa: CASSSSGRAYEQYF
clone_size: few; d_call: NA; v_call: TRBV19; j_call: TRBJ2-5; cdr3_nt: TGTGCCAGTAGTATAGGGAGAGGCCAAGAGACCCAGTACTTC; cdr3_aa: CASSIGRGQETQYF
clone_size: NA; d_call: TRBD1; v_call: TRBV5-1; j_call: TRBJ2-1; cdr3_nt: TGCGCCAGCAGCTTGGCCCTGACAGGGGGTAACTACAATGAGCAGTTCTTC; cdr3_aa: CASSLALTGGNYNEQFF
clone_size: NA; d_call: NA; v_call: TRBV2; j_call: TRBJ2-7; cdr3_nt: TGTGCCAGCAACTCACTCGGGTTGTTGGACGAGCAGTACTTC; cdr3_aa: CASNSLGLLDEQYF
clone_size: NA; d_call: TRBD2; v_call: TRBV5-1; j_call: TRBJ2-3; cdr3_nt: TGCGCCAGCAGCCTAGGACTAGGAGACACAGATACGCAGTATTTT; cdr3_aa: CASSLGLGDTDTQYF
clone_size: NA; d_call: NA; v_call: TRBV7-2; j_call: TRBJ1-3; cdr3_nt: TGTGCCAGCAGCTTAGGGCCGACGGAGAGAAACACCATATATTTT; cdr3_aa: CASSLGPTERNTIYF
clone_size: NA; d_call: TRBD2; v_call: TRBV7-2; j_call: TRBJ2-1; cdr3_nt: TGTGCCAGCAGCTTCGGGGGAGGGAGGGATGAGCAGTTCTTC; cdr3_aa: CASSFGGGRDEQFF
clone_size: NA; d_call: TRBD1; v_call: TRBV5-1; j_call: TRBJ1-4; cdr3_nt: TGCGCCAGCAGCTTGGGACAGGGGCACGAAAAACTGTTTTTT; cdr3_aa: CASSLGQGHEKLFF
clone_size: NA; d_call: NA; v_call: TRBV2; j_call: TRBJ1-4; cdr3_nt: TGTGCCAGCAAAAATTTACAGGGAGCAACTAATGAAAAACTGTTTTTT; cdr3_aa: CASKNLQGATNEKLFF
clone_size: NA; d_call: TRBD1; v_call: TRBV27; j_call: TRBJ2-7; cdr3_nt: TGTGCCAGCGGAGACAGGGCCTTCTACGAGCAGTACTTC; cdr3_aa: CASGDRAFYEQYF
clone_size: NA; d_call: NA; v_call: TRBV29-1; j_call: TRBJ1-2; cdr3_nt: TGCAGCGTTGAATCGGGATATGGCTACACCTTC; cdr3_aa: CSVESGYGYTF
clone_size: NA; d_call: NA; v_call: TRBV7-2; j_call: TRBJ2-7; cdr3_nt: TGTGCCAGCAGCTTAGCTAGGTCGGGCTACGAGCAGTACTTC; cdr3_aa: CASSLARSGYEQYF
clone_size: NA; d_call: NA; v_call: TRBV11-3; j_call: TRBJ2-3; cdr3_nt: TGTGCCAGCAGCTGGGGGGCGGCAGATACGCAGTATTTT; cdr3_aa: CASSWGAADTQYF
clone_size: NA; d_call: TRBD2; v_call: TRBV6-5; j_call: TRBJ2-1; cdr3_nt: TGTGCCAGCAGTCGCGACGTTGGACTAGCAAGTGAGCAGTTCTTC; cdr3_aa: CASSRDVGLASEQFF
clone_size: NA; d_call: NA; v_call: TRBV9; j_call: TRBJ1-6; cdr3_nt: TGTGCCAGCAGCCGGGACATGATGAGGTATAATGTAAGATCACCCCTCCACTTT; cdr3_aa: CASSRDMMRYNVRSPLHF
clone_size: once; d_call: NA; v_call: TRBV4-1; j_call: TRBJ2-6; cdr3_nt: TGCGCCAGCAGCCACCCCTTACTCTCTGGGGCCAACGTCCTGACTTTC; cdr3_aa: CASSHPLLSGANVLTF
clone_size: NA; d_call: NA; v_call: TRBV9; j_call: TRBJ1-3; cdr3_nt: TGTGCCAGCAGCGTGGAGGGCGCGGGGTCTGGAAACACCATATATTTT; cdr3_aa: CASSVEGAGSGNTIYF
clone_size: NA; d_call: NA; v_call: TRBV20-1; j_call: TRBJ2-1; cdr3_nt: TGCAGTGCTATGGTCGAAGGTGAGCAGTTCTTC; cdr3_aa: CSAMVEGEQFF
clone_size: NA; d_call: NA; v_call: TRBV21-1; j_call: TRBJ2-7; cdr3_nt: TGTGCCAGCAGCCTATCGACAGGCCGGGAGCAGTACTTC; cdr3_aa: CASSLSTGREQYF
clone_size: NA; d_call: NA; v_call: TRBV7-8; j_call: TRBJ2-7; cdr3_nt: TGTGCCAGCAGCCCCTCCCACAAGGACGAGCAGTACTTC; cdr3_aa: CASSPSHKDEQYF
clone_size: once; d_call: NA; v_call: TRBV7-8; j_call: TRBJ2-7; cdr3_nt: TGTGCCAGCAATGCCGGCAGGTCGACCCCCTCACTTTACTACGAGCAGTACTTC; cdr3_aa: CASNAGRSTPSLYYEQYF
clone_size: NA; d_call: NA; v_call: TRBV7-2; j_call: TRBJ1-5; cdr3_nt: TGTGCCAGCAGCAGGACACCGAATCAGCCCCAGCATTTT; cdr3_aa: CASSRTPNQPQHF
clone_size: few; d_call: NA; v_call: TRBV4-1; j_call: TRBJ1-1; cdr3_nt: TGCGCCAGCAGCCAAGATCTTTTCTATAGGGAAAAGGGCACTGAAGCTTTCTTT; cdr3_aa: CASSQDLFYREKGTEAFF
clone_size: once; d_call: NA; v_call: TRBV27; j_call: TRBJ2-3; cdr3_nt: TGTGCCAGCAGTTTAACAGGGCTCACAGATACGCAGTATTTT; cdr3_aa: CASSLTGLTDTQYF
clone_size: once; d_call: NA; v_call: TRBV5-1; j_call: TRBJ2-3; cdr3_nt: TGCGCCAGCACCCCTTACGGGTTAAGCACAGATACGCAGTATTTT; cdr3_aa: CASTPYGLSTDTQYF
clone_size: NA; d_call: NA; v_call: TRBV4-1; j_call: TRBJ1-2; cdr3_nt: TGCGCCAGCAGCCAAGAAAGGCAGGGTAGGGATGGCTACACCTTC; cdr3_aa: CASSQERQGRDGYTF
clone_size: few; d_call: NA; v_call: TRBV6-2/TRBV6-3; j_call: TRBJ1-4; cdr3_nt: TGTGCCAGCAGTGGGACATCCGAGGGGCTGTTTTTT; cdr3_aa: CASSGTSEGLFF
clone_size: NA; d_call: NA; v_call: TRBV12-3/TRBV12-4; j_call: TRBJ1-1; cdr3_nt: TGTGCCAGCAGAACCCCGACGAGAACTGAAGCTTTCTTT; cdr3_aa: CASRTPTRTEAFF
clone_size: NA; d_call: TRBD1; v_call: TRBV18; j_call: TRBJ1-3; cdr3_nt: TGTGCCAGCTCAGCCGCCACAGGGGGCAGCTCAGGAAACACCATATATTTT; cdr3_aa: CASSAATGGSSGNTIYF
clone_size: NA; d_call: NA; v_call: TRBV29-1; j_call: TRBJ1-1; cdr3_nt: TGCAGCGTTGTTGTAGGGCAAGCCATGAACACTGAAGCTTTCTTT; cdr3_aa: CSVVVGQAMNTEAFF
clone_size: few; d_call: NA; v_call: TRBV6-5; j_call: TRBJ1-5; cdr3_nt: TGTGCCAGTCTGGGACAAAGCAACAATCAGCCCCAGCATTTT; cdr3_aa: CASLGQSNNQPQHF
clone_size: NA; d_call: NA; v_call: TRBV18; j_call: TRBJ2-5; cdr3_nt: TGTGCCAGCTCACCCGTCCAAGAGACCCAGTACTTC; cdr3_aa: CASSPVQETQYF
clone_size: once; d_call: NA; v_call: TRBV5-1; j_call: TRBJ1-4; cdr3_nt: TGCGCCACCAATTCAGGAGAACTAAATGAAAAACTGTTTTTT; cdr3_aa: CATNSGELNEKLFF
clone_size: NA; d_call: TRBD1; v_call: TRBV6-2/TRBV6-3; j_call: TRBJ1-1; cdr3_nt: TGTGCCAGCAGTCCAAGACAGGGGGCAACTGAAGCTTTCTTT; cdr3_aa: CASSPRQGATEAFF
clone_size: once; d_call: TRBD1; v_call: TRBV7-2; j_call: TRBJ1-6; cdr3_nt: TGTGCCAGCAGCTCACAGGGGAGCTCCTATAATTCACCCCTCCACTTT; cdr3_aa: CASSSQGSSYNSPLHF
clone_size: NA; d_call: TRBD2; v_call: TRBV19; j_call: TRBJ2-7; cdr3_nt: TGTGCCAGTAGTATAGATCGGCTAGCGGGCTACGAGCAGTACTTC; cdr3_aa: CASSIDRLAGYEQYF
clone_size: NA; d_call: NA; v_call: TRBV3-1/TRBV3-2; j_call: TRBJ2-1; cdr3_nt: TGTGCCAGCAGCTCCAACGGTCCGGGACCCAAATTCAATGAGCAGTTCTTC; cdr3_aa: CASSSNGPGPKFNEQFF
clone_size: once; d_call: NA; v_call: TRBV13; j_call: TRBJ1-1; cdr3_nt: TGTGCCAGCAGCCCCCGCGGGCGGGGGAACACTGAAGCTTTCTTT; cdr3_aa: CASSPRGRGNTEAFF
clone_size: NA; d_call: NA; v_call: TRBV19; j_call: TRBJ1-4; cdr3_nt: TGTGCCAGTAGTAACTCACTTGCAACTAATGAAAAACTGTTTTTT; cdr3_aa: CASSNSLATNEKLFF
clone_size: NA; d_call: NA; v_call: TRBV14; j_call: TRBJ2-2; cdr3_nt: TGTGCCAGCAGCCAAGGAAGTACCAGAGGTGGAACCGGGGAGCTGTTTTTT; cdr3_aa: CASSQGSTRGGTGELFF
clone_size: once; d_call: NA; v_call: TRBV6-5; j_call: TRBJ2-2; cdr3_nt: TGTGCCAGCAGTTACGATGGGGACGGGGAGCTGTTTTTT; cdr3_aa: CASSYDGDGELFF
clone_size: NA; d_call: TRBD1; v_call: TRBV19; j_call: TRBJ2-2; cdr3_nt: TGTGCCAGCTGCCTGGACAGGGTAAACACCGGGGAGCTGTTTTTT; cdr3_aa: CASCLDRVNTGELFF
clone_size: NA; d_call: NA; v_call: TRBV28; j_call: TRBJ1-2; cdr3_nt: TGTGCCAGCAGTTTATTATTCCATGGGGGGAAGCCTAATGGCTACACCTTC; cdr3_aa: CASSLLFHGGKPNGYTF
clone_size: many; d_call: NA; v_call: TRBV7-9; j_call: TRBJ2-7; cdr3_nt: TGTGCCAGCAGTTCACAGGGCTACGAGCAGTACTTC; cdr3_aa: CASSSQGYEQYF
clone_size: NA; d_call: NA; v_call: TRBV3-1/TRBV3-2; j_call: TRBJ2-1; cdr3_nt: TGTGCCAGCAGCCTAACTAACCCTAACAATGAGCAGTTCTTC; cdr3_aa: CASSLTNPNNEQFF
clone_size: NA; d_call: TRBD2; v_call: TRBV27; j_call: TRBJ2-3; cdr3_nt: TGTGCCAGCCAGAGCGGGAGCGGGTATGCAGATACGCAGTATTTT; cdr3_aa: CASQSGSGYADTQYF
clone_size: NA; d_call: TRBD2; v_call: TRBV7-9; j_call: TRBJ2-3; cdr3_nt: TGTGCCAGCAGCTTTGCGGGAGGGCACACAGATACGCAGTATTTT; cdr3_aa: CASSFAGGHTDTQYF
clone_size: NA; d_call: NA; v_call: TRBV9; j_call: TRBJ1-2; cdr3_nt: TGTGCCAGCTCGCTGAGGCAGGCACATGATGGCTACACCTTC; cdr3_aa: CASSLRQAHDGYTF
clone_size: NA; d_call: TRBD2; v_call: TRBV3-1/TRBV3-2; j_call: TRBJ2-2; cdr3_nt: TGTGCCAGCAGCCGCGGACTAGCGGGCGTCACCGGGGAGCTGTTTTTT; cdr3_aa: CASSRGLAGVTGELFF
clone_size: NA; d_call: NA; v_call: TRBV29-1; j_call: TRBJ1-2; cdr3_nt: TGCAGCGTTGGCCGGGACGGAAATAACTATGGCTACACCTTC; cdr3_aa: CSVGRDGNNYGYTF
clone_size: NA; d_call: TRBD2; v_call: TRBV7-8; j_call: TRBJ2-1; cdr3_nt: TGTGCCAGCAGCATACCCCGACTAGCGGGCACCTACAATGAGCAGTTCTTC; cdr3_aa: CASSIPRLAGTYNEQFF
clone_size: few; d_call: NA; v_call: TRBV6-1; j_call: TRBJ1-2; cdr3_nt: TGTGCCAGCAGTGAACGGGGGGGAGGAGCCTATGGCTACACCTTC; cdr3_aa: CASSERGGGAYGYTF
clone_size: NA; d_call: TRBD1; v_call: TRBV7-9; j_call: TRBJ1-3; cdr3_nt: TGTGCCAGCAGCGCCCCGACAGGGACAAACACCATATATTTT; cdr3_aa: CASSAPTGTNTIYF